The next 29 T cell receptor beta chains were all read from a single sample in a study of shared clonotypes between healthy human individuals. Positive CCR7 selection of CD45RO-negative cells yielded the naive CD8 cells, and terminally differentiated effector memory CD45RA+ cells were excluded. Clones were read by immunoSEQ multiplex PCR, and TCRdb kept only the in-frame ones, dropping some. The table lists roughly 1,800,000 clones, just under 95% of them singletons. Specimen: naive CD8+ T cells sorted from blood. These receptors came from a man between 18 and 35 years old in good health.

This clone appeared once. Different DNA sequences within this sample yield the same CDR3. This chain links TRBV2 with TRBJ2-7, with TRBD2 matching over 8 bases. Trimming cost V 6 bases and J 3 bases; bases outside gene matches: 4. Germline CDR1 and CDR2: SNHLY and FYNNEI. This CDR3 comprises 13 residues. This CDR3 reads CASSAGGVYEQYF. In DNA, the CDR3 is TGTGCCAGCAGCGCGGGGGGCGTCTACGAGCAGTACTTC.

The J gene is TRBJ1-3, the V gene TRBV11-2; D remains unclear. V dropped 0 bases and J dropped 1 base, with 7 bases sitting between them. This CDR3 is 15 amino acids long. Germline CDR1 is SGHAT and CDR2 is FQNNGV. The CDR3 bases are TGTGCCAGCAGCTTAGATGGAGTATCTGGAAACACCATATATTTT. It translates to CASSLDGVSGNTIYF.

Of note for this clone: This CDR3 is also generated by other DNA sequences in the sample. This sequence joins TRBV9 and TRBJ2-7; no clear D gene. The germline V and J ends were trimmed by 2 bases and 2 bases, with 8 bases remaining between them. This CDR3 contains 13 residues. CDR1 SGDLS and CDR2 YYNGEE come from the germline V gene. CDR3 protein: CASSVGSAYEQYF. CDR3 nucleotides: TGTGCCAGCAGCGTCGGAAGCGCCTACGAGCAGTACTTC.

The chain joins TRBV27 to TRBJ2-7, with 7 bases fitting TRBD2. This CDR3 contains 14 residues. Germline values: CDR1 MNHEY, CDR2 SMNVEV (reference sequence). After removal of 1 base from V and 5 bases from J, the junction contained 5 bases not matched to a gene. CDR3 sequence: CASSLFPGGDEQYF. In DNA form, the CDR3 reads TGTGCCAGCAGTTTATTTCCGGGAGGCGACGAGCAGTACTTC.

This rearrangement joins TRBV19 to TRBJ1-1, with D maybe TRBD1 (5 bases). CDR1 is LNHDA, CDR2 SQIVND, per germline (reference sequence). The CDR3 covers 15 residues. The V gene lost 0 bases and the J gene lost 5 bases, with 13 bases spanning the gap. As DNA, the CDR3 is TGTGCCAGTAGTATAGATCGCCAGGGCAGTACTGAAGCTTTCTTT. Encoded protein: CASSIDRQGSTEAFF.

J is TRBJ2-7 and V is TRBV5-1; D may be TRBD1 (5 bases). V lost 3 bases to trimming and J lost 3 bases, with 10 bases between them. The CDR3 has 13 residues. CDR1 and CDR2 (germline): SGHRS, YFSETQ. The CDR3 sequence: CASSYQTDYEQYF. In DNA, the CDR3 is TGCGCCAGCAGCTACCAGACAGACTACGAGCAGTACTTC.

This chain joins TRBV6-6 and TRBJ2-1; D not certain. CDR1 and CDR2 (germline): MNHNY, SVGAGI (reference sequence). Trimming took 4 bases from V and 11 from J, leaving 12 bases between them. The length of the CDR3 is 12 residues. CDR3 in DNA: TGTGCCAGCAGTTCCCACACCGTTCAGCAGTTCTTC. Protein product: CASSSHTVQQFF.

As for this clone: This sample includes further DNA sequences coding for the same CDR3. The chain carries TRBV7-8 and TRBJ2-3; D remains unclear. Germline lookup yields CDR1 SGHVS and CDR2 FQNEAQ. The length of the CDR3 is 14 residues. V was pared by 0 bases and J by 1 base, with 5 bases between. The CDR3 is CASSLAGGTDTQYF. The CDR3 nucleotides are TGTGCCAGCAGCTTAGCCGGCGGCACAGATACGCAGTATTTT.

This chain connects TRBV5-1 to TRBJ2-7, with a weak D call TRBD2 (6 bases). Trimming shortened V by 2 bases and J by 6 bases, and 15 bases separated the two germline ends. Germline V gives CDR1 SGHRS, CDR2 YFSETQ. This CDR3 has 14 residues. The CDR3 DNA follows: TGCGCCAGCAGCTTAGAGGGAGGTTTTCGCGAGCAGTACTTC. Translated: CASSLEGGFREQYF.

V usage is TRBV2 and J usage is TRBJ2-1, with 9 bases identical to TRBD2. V was pared by 7 bases and J by 2 bases, with 9 bases of the junction left unmatched. The germline V gene has CDR1 SNHLY and CDR2 FYNNEI. The CDR3 is made up of 16 amino acids. Here the CDR3 DNA reads TGTGCCAGCAAAGCTAGCGGGACTGTGGCCTACAATGAGCAGTTCTTC. Protein product: CASKASGTVAYNEQFF.

This chain joins TRBV5-6 and TRBJ1-1, with D hard to call. The V end lost 0 bases, the J end lost 3 bases, and 9 bases lay between the germline ends. This CDR3 comprises 14 residues. The germline V gene has CDR1 SGHDT and CDR2 YYEEEE. In DNA, the CDR3 is TGTGCCAGCAGCTTGGCCAGACTCGACACTGAAGCTTTCTTT. The encoded protein is CASSLARLDTEAFF.

This rearrangement joins TRBV5-4 to TRBJ2-3; 11 bases match TRBD2. The germline V gene has CDR1 SGHNT and CDR2 YYREEE (reference sequence). This CDR3 region has 12 residues. With V trimmed by 9 bases and J by 7 bases, 4 bases remained unmatched. This chain's CDR3 is CATGLAGNTQYF. The CDR3, as DNA: TGTGCCACCGGACTAGCGGGTAATACGCAGTATTTT.

The chain couples TRBV2 to TRBJ2-1, with 7 positions matching TRBD2. There are 14 residues in the CDR3. Germline trimming cut 8 bases from V and 0 bases from J; bases unmatched to any gene: 4. Germline CDR1 reads SNHLY; CDR2 reads FYNNEI. The CDR3 here is CASVGGSSYNEQFF. CDR3 sequence (DNA): TGTGCCAGCGTTGGCGGGAGCTCCTACAATGAGCAGTTCTTC.

A single count supports this clone. Other DNA sequences of this sample code for an identical CDR3. The chain is built from TRBV27 and TRBJ1-1; TRBD1 might be the D (5 bases). Germline V gene sequence: CDR1 MNHEY, CDR2 SMNVEV (reference sequence). CDR3 length equals 14 residues. Trimming left V 2 bases short and J 3 bases short, with 10 bases between. CDR3 in amino acids: CASSLLEGDTEAFF. The DNA for the CDR3 is TGTGCCAGCAGTTTACTAGAAGGGGACACTGAAGCTTTCTTT.

The chain employs TRBV6-4 and TRBJ2-1; TRBD2 matches at 7 bases. Germline V gene data show CDR1 as MRHNA and CDR2 as SNTAGT. This CDR3 contains 17 residues. The V and J ends lost 0 bases and 4 bases, in that order; junction bases with no gene match: 9. The chain's CDR3 is CASSDSNLREEYNEQFF. CDR3 nucleotides: TGTGCCAGCAGTGACTCCAACCTTCGGGAGGAGTACAATGAGCAGTTCTTC.

V usage is TRBV11-2 and J usage is TRBJ2-7; D unresolved. The CDR3 spans 13 residues. Trimming took off 4 bases at V and 0 bases at J, with 7 bases between the two ends. The germline V gene encodes CDR1 SGHAT and CDR2 FQNNGV. The CDR3 loop reads CASSSLPSYEQYF. CDR3 DNA sequence: TGTGCCAGCAGCTCCCTCCCCTCCTACGAGCAGTACTTC.

This chain uses TRBV5-1 with TRBJ2-7; D may be TRBD2 (6 bases). Trimming shortened V by 7 bases and J by 3 bases, and 20 bases separated the two germline ends. Germline-derived CDR1 and CDR2 are SGHRS and YFSETQ. The CDR3 runs 15 residues. In DNA form, the CDR3 reads TGCGCCAGCTCCATGAAGGAGGGGCCAAGCTACGAGCAGTACTTC. Translating it yields CASSMKEGPSYEQYF.

The CDR3, as DNA: TGTGCCAGCAGCCAAGATCGGCCGGGCTCTGGGGCCAACGTCCTGACTTTC. This codes for CASSQDRPGSGANVLTF. The V and J genes are TRBV14 and TRBJ2-6; no clear D gene. Looked up from germline, CDR1 is SGHDN and CDR2 is FVKESK. The CDR3 contains 17 residues. Trimming left V 0 bases short and J 0 bases short, with 9 bases between. Combining the CDR3 with reference TRBV14 and TRBJ2-6 gives the whole variable domain EAGVTQFPSHSVIEKGQTVTLRCDPISGHDNLYWYRRVMGKEIKFLLHFVKESKQDESGMPNNRFLAERTGGTYSTLKVQPAELEDSGVYFCASSQDRPGSGANVLTFGAGSRLTVL.

V gene TRBV25-1 combines with J gene TRBJ2-2; the match to TRBD2 covers 10 bases. Germline-derived CDR1 and CDR2 are MGHDK and SYGVNS. With V trimmed by 1 base and J by 2 bases, 7 bases remained unmatched. This CDR3 is built from 18 residues. CDR3 sequence: CASSESLASGRNTGELFF. CDR3 coding DNA: TGTGCCAGCAGTGAATCCCTGGCTAGCGGGAGAAACACCGGGGAGCTGTTTTTT.

The CDR3 DNA sequence: TGTGCCAGCACTGGCCAGAGGGGCCCCTACGAGCAGTACTTC. It codes for CASTGQRGPYEQYF. This sequence joins TRBV2 and TRBJ2-7; either TRBD1 or TRBD2 may supply D (5 bases each). CDR3 length: 14 amino acids. Germline assignment: CDR1 SNHLY and CDR2 FYNNEI. V gave up 7 bases and J gave up 2 bases, with 15 bases separating them.

V gene TRBV6-1 combines with J gene TRBJ2-5; D is perhaps TRBD2 (5 bases). CDR3 size: 16 residues. The germline V gene encodes CDR1 MNHNS and CDR2 SASEGT. The V gene lost 3 bases and the J gene lost 5 bases, with 19 bases spanning the gap. CDR3: CASSDPLALVGETQYF. Here the CDR3 DNA reads TGTGCCAGCAGTGACCCGCTAGCACTCGTGGGGGAGACCCAGTACTTC.

The V gene is TRBV7-9, the J gene TRBJ1-4; D is undetermined. This CDR3 contains 14 residues. The V gene lost 5 bases and the J gene lost 2 bases, with 9 bases spanning the gap. Germline CDR1 SEHNR, CDR2 FQNEAQ (reference sequence). The DNA of the CDR3 is TGTGCCAGCAGCCACCCGGACACTAATGAAAAACTGTTTTTT. Encoded protein: CASSHPDTNEKLFF.

This chain uses TRBV27 with TRBJ1-4; weak D call: TRBD1 (5 bases). Germline V gene data show CDR1 as MNHEY and CDR2 as SMNVEV (reference sequence). The CDR3 contains 18 residues. V was pared by 6 bases and J by 2 bases, with 22 bases between. Written as DNA, the CDR3 is TGTGCCAGCAGACTAAGGCCGGACGGACATCCCACTAATGAAAAACTGTTTTTT. Its translation: CASRLRPDGHPTNEKLFF.

On this clone: This specimen includes other DNA sequences encoding the same CDR3. The CDR3 bases are TGCGCCAGCAGTGAGATTGGGGGCAGCTCCTACAATGAGCAGTTCTTC. As protein: CASSEIGGSSYNEQFF. The chain links TRBV10-1 to TRBJ2-1, with D maybe TRBD1 (6 bases). The germline V and J ends were trimmed by 2 bases and 0 bases, with 11 bases remaining between them. The V gene's germline CDR1 is WNHNN and CDR2 SYGVQD (reference sequence). This CDR3 region has 16 residues.

Comments on this clone: Other DNA sequences in the sample encode the same CDR3. CDR3 nucleotides: TGTGCCTGGAGTGAGGGCGGGGAGCTGTTTTTT. Amino acid sequence: CAWSEGGELFF. This sequence joins TRBV30 and TRBJ2-2; unclear D gene. Trimming left V 1 base short and J 7 bases short, with 4 bases between. This CDR3 is 11 amino acids long. The germline CDR1 and CDR2 sequences are GTSNPN and SVGIG (reference sequence).

V usage is TRBV27 and J usage is TRBJ2-7; 7 bases are a match to TRBD1. The CDR3 spans 15 residues. Germline loops: CDR1 MNHEY, CDR2 SMNVEV (reference sequence). V lost 5 bases to trimming and J lost 6 bases; unmatched junction nucleotides: 13. CDR3 bases: TGTGCCAGCAGTACCACAGGGGCCGGCCGGCTCGAGCAGTACTTC. Amino acid sequence: CASSTTGAGRLEQYF.

This clone was seen a handful of times. J is TRBJ1-5 and V is TRBV19, with 10 nucleotides matching TRBD1. J lost 0 bases, V lost 5 bases, and 4 bases had no gene match. Germline V lookup: CDR1 LNHDA, CDR2 SQIVND (reference sequence). This CDR3 has 16 amino acids. The CDR3 loop is CASSGDRGYSNQPQHF. Here the CDR3 DNA reads TGTGCCAGTAGTGGGGACAGGGGATATAGCAATCAGCCCCAGCATTTT. Together with reference TRBV19 and TRBJ1-5, the CDR3 gives the full variable domain: DGGITQSPKYLFRKEGQNVTLSCEQNLNHDAMYWYRQDPGQGLRLIYYSQIVNDFQKGDIAEGYSVSREKKESFPLTVTSAQKNPTAFYLCASSGDRGYSNQPQHFGDGTRLSIL.

The chain couples TRBV4-3 to TRBJ2-7, with a possible D match to TRBD1 (5 bases). Trimming pared 0 bases from V and 0 bases from J, leaving 12 bases between. The CDR3 has 16 residues. CDR1 and CDR2 from the germline V gene are LGHNA and YSLEER. CDR3 protein: CASSQDQGTFSYEQYF. DNA for the CDR3: TGCGCCAGCAGCCAAGATCAGGGCACCTTCTCCTACGAGCAGTACTTC.

This rearrangement joins TRBV27 to TRBJ2-7; 7 bases are a match to TRBD1. CDR1 is MNHEY and CDR2 is SMNVEV in the germline V gene (reference sequence). V shed 8 bases and J 1 base; nucleotides not matched to a gene: 5. The CDR3 has 13 amino acids. The CDR3 loop reads CASGGQASYEQYF. CDR3 in DNA: TGTGCCAGCGGCGGACAGGCGTCCTACGAGCAGTACTTC.